The 6 T cell receptor beta chains listed next were all sequenced from one sample in a study of T cell changes during pregnancy in multiple sclerosis (dated by TCRdb to the late 2010s). Library preparation was by the immunoSEQ multiplex PCR assay. This immuneACCESS table, as held by TCRdb, lists in-frame sequences with V and J called but not all clones. Of the missing ones, under half trace to an unresolved V gene in checked studies; the others have no known cause. The sample data list about 92,000 clones, and 85% to 95% of these were observed just once. Together, the top ten hold more than 2.5% of the sample. Here the sequenced sample was peripheral blood, taken in the first trimester of pregnancy. The receptors shown here come from a female donor with multiple sclerosis, enrolled in a pregnancy study.

A single count supports this clone. The chain employs TRBV27 and TRBJ2-7; D is possibly TRBD1 (8 bases). The CDR3 has 15 amino acids. Germline V lookup: CDR1 MNHEY, CDR2 SMNVEV (reference sequence). V gave up 1 base and J gave up 4 bases, with 14 bases separating them. The CDR3 loop reads CASSLFTGGGYEQYF. The CDR3 bases are TGTGCCAGCAGTTTATTCACAGGGGGGGGTTACGAGCAGTACTTC.

The chain links TRBV19 to TRBJ2-7; perhaps TRBD1 as D (8 bases). The germline gives CDR1 LNHDA, CDR2 SQIVND (reference sequence). The CDR3 is 17 residues long. V shed 6 bases and J shed 4 bases, with 25 bases lying between them. CDR3 region: CASSPGGQATNRYEQYF. DNA for the CDR3: TGTGCCAGTAGCCCGGGGGGACAGGCTACCAACAGGTACGAGCAGTACTTC. The whole variable domain, filled in from reference TRBV19 and TRBJ2-7, reads DGGITQSPKYLFRKEGQNVTLSCEQNLNHDAMYWYRQDPGQGLRLIYYSQIVNDFQKGDIAEGYSVSREKKESFPLTVTSAQKNPTAFYLCASSPGGQATNRYEQYFGPGTRLTVT.

The chain combines TRBV6-5 with TRBJ2-1, with D tentatively TRBD2 (6 bases). The CDR3 length is 13 residues. Trimming removed 1 base at V and 10 bases at J, with 11 bases between. The V gene's germline CDR1 is MNHEY and CDR2 SVGAGI. The CDR3 protein is CASSYLEGNEQFF. The DNA for the CDR3 is TGTGCCAGCAGTTACTTGGAGGGGAACGAGCAGTTCTTC.

The V and J genes are TRBV28 and TRBJ2-6; D ambiguous. V was trimmed by 5 bases and J by 0 bases, leaving 17 bases between them. Germline V gene lookup returns CDR1 MDHEN and CDR2 SYDVKM. The CDR3 contains 18 residues. CDR3 coding DNA: TGTGCCAGCAGTACCCCCGTAATGCGTAACTCTGGGGCCAACGTCCTGACTTTC. It specifies CASSTPVMRNSGANVLTF.

The chain has TRBV5-6 and TRBJ2-7, with 9 bases matching TRBD2. Germline V gene sequence: CDR1 SGHDT, CDR2 YYEEEE. The CDR3 consists of 14 residues. With 3 bases clipped from V and 4 bases from J, the junction kept 5 bases outside the gene matches. The CDR3 region is CASSYAGGLYEQYF. The CDR3 coding sequence is TGTGCCAGCAGCTATGCGGGAGGGCTGTACGAGCAGTACTTC.

V gene TRBV6-1 combines with J gene TRBJ1-5, with 8 positions matching TRBD1. CDR3 length: 16 residues. Germline CDR1 and CDR2: MNHNS and SASEGT. Losses at the gene ends were 4 bases for V and 4 bases for J; bases not matched to a gene: 9. The CDR3 DNA reads TGTGCCAGCAGTGGGGGACAGGCTGCCGGGAATCAGCCCCAGCATTTT. This sequence encodes CASSGGQAAGNQPQHF.